This entry lists 3 T cell receptor beta chains sequenced from one sample in a study of T cell changes during pregnancy in multiple sclerosis. Data came from immunoSEQ multiplex PCR; TCRdb stores just in-frame clones and leaves some out. The repertoire holds tens of thousands of clones, with 92% as singletons. Sample: CD8+ T cells from peripheral blood mononuclear cells, taken in the first trimester of pregnancy. Receptors originate from a female donor with multiple sclerosis, enrolled in a pregnancy study.

CDR3 in DNA: TGTGCCAGCACCCTGGCGGCGGGGGGTCTGTTGGAGCAGTTCTTC. Protein sequence: CASTLAAGGLLEQFF. The chain recombines TRBV27 with TRBJ2-1; 8 bases line up with TRBD2. Germline loops: CDR1 MNHEY, CDR2 SMNVEV (reference sequence). The length of the CDR3 is 15 residues. Unmatched junction bases numbered 15, after V lost 7 bases and J lost 10 bases.

This clone was seen a few times. Other DNA sequences in this sample translate to the same CDR3. The DNA of the CDR3 is TGTGCCAGCAGCGTAGGACAGATGAACACTGAAGCTTTCTTT. Protein: CASSVGQMNTEAFF. This chain uses TRBV9 with TRBJ1-1; D might be TRBD1 (5 bases). V shed 0 bases and J shed 0 bases, with 6 bases lying between them. Germline assignment: CDR1 SGDLS and CDR2 YYNGEE. There are 14 residues in the CDR3.

The rearrangement uses TRBV19 and TRBJ2-5; perhaps TRBD1 as D (5 bases). V lost 3 bases, J lost 2 bases, and 10 bases lay in between. CDR1 is LNHDA, CDR2 SQIVND, per germline (reference sequence). The CDR3 contains 14 residues. CDR3 sequence reads: CASSMVGQQETQYF. In nucleotides, the CDR3 is TGTGCCAGTAGTATGGTGGGGCAGCAAGAGACCCAGTACTTC.